These 10 T cell receptor beta chains share one sample of origin, sequenced in a study of blood T cell repertoires in COVID-19. Profiling relied on immunoSEQ multiplex PCR, and the TCRdb table lists in-frame clones only, not all of them. The table has about 130,000 clones, 81% seen once; the top ten hold about 15%. Sequenced sample: peripheral blood. These TCRs come from a man aged 25-45 years with COVID-19, enrolled during active disease.

The J gene is TRBJ1-1, the V gene TRBV28; 10 positions match TRBD1. V lost 6 bases and J lost 4; bases outside the gene matches: 8. CDR1 MDHEN and CDR2 SYDVKM come from the germline V gene. The CDR3 has 15 residues. DNA of the CDR3: TGTGCCAGCAGCTTCGGCGGGACAGGGGCCACTGAAGCTTTCTTT. Translated, it gives CASSFGGTGATEAFF. The complete variable domain, with remaining parts taken from reference TRBV28 and TRBJ1-1, reads DVKVTQSSRYLVKRTGEKVFLECVQDMDHENMFWYRQDPGLGLRLIYFSYDVKMKEKGDIPEGYSVSREKKERFSLILESASTNQTSMYLCASSFGGTGATEAFFGQGTRLTVV.

A single count supports this clone. V and J are TRBV5-1 and TRBJ1-2; 12 bases align to TRBD1. V lost 3 bases, J lost 6 bases, and 3 bases stayed unmatched. The V gene's germline CDR1 is SGHRS and CDR2 YFSETQ. This CDR3 has 14 residues. In nucleotides, the CDR3 is TGCGCCAGCAGCTGGGACAGGGGGCGGGATGGCTACACCTTC. It is translated as CASSWDRGRDGYTF.

This clone was observed a handful of times. The chain recombines TRBV15 with TRBJ2-3, with D unclear. Germline V lookup: CDR1 LNHNV, CDR2 YYDKDF (reference sequence). Trimming pared 1 base from V and 3 bases from J, leaving 5 bases between. The CDR3 length is 13 residues. The CDR3 nucleotides read TGTGCCACCAGCAGAGGCAGTACAGATACGCAGTATTTT. It translates to CATSRGSTDTQYF.

This clone was found a few times. The chain combines TRBV7-2 with TRBJ1-2, with D hard to call. Germline assignment: CDR1 SGHTA and CDR2 FQGNSA. The CDR3 contains 13 residues. The germline V and J ends were trimmed by 5 bases and 8 bases, with 15 bases remaining between them. The DNA of the CDR3 is TGTGCCAGCAGCCCAGGAAAACGAATCGGCTACACCTTC. Protein sequence: CASSPGKRIGYTF.

This clone was seen only a few times. The rearrangement uses TRBV27 and TRBJ2-7; 10 bases fit TRBD2. The CDR3 extends over 15 amino acids. With V trimmed by 8 bases and J by 8 bases, 15 bases remained unmatched. Germline CDR1 is MNHEY and CDR2 is SMNVEV (reference sequence). CDR3 DNA: TGTGCCAGCCGATTGTGGGCTAGCGGGAGCGGGAAGCAGTACTTC. Residues: CASRLWASGSGKQYF.

This chain uses TRBV9 with TRBJ2-1; 9 bases are shared with TRBD1. CDR3 length equals 16 residues. Per germline, CDR1 SGDLS and CDR2 YYNGEE. The V gene end was trimmed by 4 bases and the J gene end by 6 bases; junction bases not matched to a gene: 11. Written as DNA, the CDR3 is TGTGCCAGCAGCATACGAACAGGGGGCGGCGGCAATGAGCAGTTCTTC. Residues: CASSIRTGGGGNEQFF.

V gene TRBV5-1 combines with J gene TRBJ2-7; 14 bases map to TRBD2. The V gene's germline CDR1 is SGHRS and CDR2 YFSETQ. The CDR3 contains 16 residues. V trimming: 4 bases; J trimming: 0 bases; junction bases outside the gene matches: 3. CDR3 in amino acids: CASSTGTSGSSYEQYF. DNA of the CDR3: TGCGCCAGCAGCACCGGGACTAGCGGGAGCTCCTACGAGCAGTACTTC.

The chain uses TRBV9 and TRBJ2-7; possibly TRBD2 for D (6 bases). Germline V gene sequence: CDR1 SGDLS, CDR2 YYNGEE. CDR3 size: 15 residues. V lost 0 bases and J lost 3, with 13 bases in between. CDR3 DNA sequence: TGTGCCAGCAGCGTAGGTGGAGGGTTGATCTACGAGCAGTACTTC. This gives the protein CASSVGGGLIYEQYF. The variable domain in full, with the rest retrieved from reference TRBV9 and TRBJ2-7, is DSGVTQTPKHLITATGQRVTLRCSPRSGDLSVYWYQQSLDQGLQFLIQYYNGEERAKGNILERFSAQQFPDLHSELNLSSLELGDSALYFCASSVGGGLIYEQYFGPGTRLTVT.

The CDR3: CASSTYLLGQPQHF. The DNA of the CDR3 is TGTGCCAGCAGTACCTACCTACTCGGTCAGCCCCAGCATTTT. The V and J genes are TRBV5-6 and TRBJ1-5, with D unresolved. Germline CDR1 is SGHDT and CDR2 is YYEEEE. Trimming cost V 5 bases and J 6 bases, with 15 bases left between them. The CDR3 runs 14 residues.

The rearrangement uses TRBV20-1 and TRBJ1-2, with D hard to call. This CDR3 spans 17 amino acids. V was trimmed by 3 bases and J by 3 bases, leaving 23 bases between them. Germline CDR1 is DFQATT and CDR2 is SNEGSKA (reference sequence). In nucleotides, the CDR3 is TGCAGTGCTAGTCCACCACGGGGAGGGAACAGCTACTATGGCTACACCTTC. Translating gives CSASPPRGGNSYYGYTF.